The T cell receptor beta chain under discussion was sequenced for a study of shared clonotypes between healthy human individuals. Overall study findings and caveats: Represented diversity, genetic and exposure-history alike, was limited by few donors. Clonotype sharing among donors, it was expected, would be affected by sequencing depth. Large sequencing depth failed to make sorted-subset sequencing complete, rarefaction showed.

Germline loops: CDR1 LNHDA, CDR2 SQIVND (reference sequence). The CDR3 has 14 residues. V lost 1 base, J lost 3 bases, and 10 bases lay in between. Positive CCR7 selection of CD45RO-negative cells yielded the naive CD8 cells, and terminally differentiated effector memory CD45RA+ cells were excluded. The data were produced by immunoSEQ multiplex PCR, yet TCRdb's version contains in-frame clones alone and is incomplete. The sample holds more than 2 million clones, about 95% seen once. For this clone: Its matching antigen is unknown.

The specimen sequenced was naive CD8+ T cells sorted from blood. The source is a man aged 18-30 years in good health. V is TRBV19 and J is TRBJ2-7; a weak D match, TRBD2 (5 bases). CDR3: CASSIVAGYYEQYF. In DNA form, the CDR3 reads TGTGCCAGTAGTATAGTCGCGGGCTACTACGAGCAGTACTTC.